The 19 T cell receptor beta chains below were found in one sample sequenced in a study of identical twins. TCRdb reanalysed the 5' RACE reads using MiXCR and keeps one entry per CDR3 protein. The data show roughly 720,000 distinct CDR3 sequences, with around a sixth seen just once and 10% to 15% held by the top ten. These records were also assigned to another study, of T cells expressing NK-cell markers.

The sequenced material came from PBMCs. These receptor sequences come from a woman between 18 and 29 years old in good health.

At least ten counts were recorded for this clonotype. The rearrangement joins TRBV30 to TRBJ1-1; no clear D gene. Per germline, CDR1 GTSNPN and CDR2 SVGIG (reference sequence). This CDR3 has 14 residues. V was shortened by 0 bases and J by 2 bases, with 10 bases between the two germline ends. CDR3 in amino acids: CAWSVPPGNTEAFF. Written as DNA, the CDR3 is TGTGCCTGGAGTGTGCCCCCGGGAAACACTGAAGCTTTCTTT.

This sequence joins TRBV27 and TRBJ2-3; D unresolved. The V and J ends lost 3 bases and 4 bases respectively, with 20 bases between them. The CDR3 contains 17 residues. CDR1 and CDR2 (germline): MNHEY, SMNVEV (reference sequence). The CDR3 DNA reads as TGTGCCAGCAGTTTTTCCCACGCCGTATTTGAGCCAGATACGCAGTATTTT. Translated, it gives CASSFSHAVFEPDTQYF.

The V and J genes are TRBV27 and TRBJ2-7; 8 bases agree with TRBD2. Unmatched junction bases numbered 6, after V lost 2 bases and J lost 3 bases. Germline V gene lookup returns CDR1 MNHEY and CDR2 SMNVEV (reference sequence). This CDR3 is built from 15 residues. CDR3 region: CASSLLASGYYEQYF. CDR3 DNA sequence: TGTGCCAGCAGTTTACTGGCTAGCGGGTACTACGAGCAGTACTTC.

The CDR3 spells CSARDLSSSGRTYTDTQYF. The CDR3, as DNA: TGCAGTGCTAGAGATTTGTCTTCTAGCGGGAGGACCTACACAGATACGCAGTATTTT. J is TRBJ2-3 and V is TRBV20-1; 11 positions match TRBD2. Germline lookup yields CDR1 DFQATT and CDR2 SNEGSKA (reference sequence). J gave up 2 bases and V 0 bases, and 13 bases lay outside the gene matches. The CDR3 runs to 19 residues.

This rearrangement joins TRBV4-2 to TRBJ2-7; 10 bases map to TRBD2. Losses at the gene ends were 2 bases for V and 0 bases for J; bases not matched to a gene: 7. Germline values: CDR1 LGHNA, CDR2 YNFKEQ. This CDR3 comprises 17 residues. Written as DNA, the CDR3 is TGTGCCAGCAGCCAACGAGCGGGGGGGATCTTCTCCTACGAGCAGTACTTC. It specifies CASSQRAGGIFSYEQYF.

This rearrangement joins TRBV12-3 or TRBV12-4 to TRBJ2-7, with 13 bases aligning to TRBD2. With 6 bases clipped from V and 5 bases from J, the junction kept 7 bases outside the gene matches. The CDR3 spans 15 residues. The CDR3 loop reads CASSPTSGGAHEQYF. In DNA, the CDR3 is TGTGCCAGCAGCCCCACTAGCGGGGGGGCCCACGAGCAGTACTTC.

This clonotype came up a few times. This rearrangement joins TRBV7-2 to TRBJ2-7; TRBD1 might be the D (5 bases). The V end lost 2 bases, the J end lost 4 bases, and 15 bases lay between the germline ends. The CDR3 loop spans 15 amino acids. The V gene's germline CDR1 is SGHTA and CDR2 FQGNSA. CDR3 bases: TGTGCCAGCAGCTTAAGGGCCAGCCAGGGATACGAGCAGTACTTC. Translating it yields CASSLRASQGYEQYF.

The gene calls are TRBV18 and TRBJ2-1; 11 nucleotides align to TRBD2. This CDR3 contains 15 residues. Germline assignment: CDR1 KGHSH and CDR2 LQKENI. V shed 6 bases, J shed 9 bases, and the junction held 10 bases outside the gene matches. The DNA of the CDR3 is TGTGCCAGCTCCCCCATAGCGGGGGGGAGAAGTGAGCAGTTCTTC. Protein: CASSPIAGGRSEQFF.

The chain employs TRBV20-1 and TRBJ2-7; 7 positions agree with TRBD1. With V trimmed by 5 bases and J by 3 bases, 7 bases remained unmatched. From germline, CDR1 is DFQATT and CDR2 SNEGSKA (reference sequence). The CDR3 covers 13 residues. This CDR3 reads CSASPTGIYEQYF. The DNA for the CDR3 is TGCAGTGCTTCCCCGACAGGGATCTACGAGCAGTACTTC.

V is TRBV20-1 and J is TRBJ2-1; D ambiguous. The CDR3 length is 16 residues. Trimming stripped 2 bases from V and 5 bases from J, with 19 bases between. The V gene's germline CDR1 is DFQATT and CDR2 SNEGSKA (reference sequence). CDR3 sequence reads: CSARHLVRGLDNEQFF. In DNA, the CDR3 is TGCAGTGCTAGACACCTCGTTCGAGGCCTAGACAATGAGCAGTTCTTC.

This clonotype was seen a few times. V is TRBV6-1 and J is TRBJ2-7; TRBD1 matches at 7 bases. Germline CDR1 MNHNS, CDR2 SASEGT. There are 13 residues in the CDR3. With 6 bases clipped from V and 2 bases from J, the junction kept 4 bases outside the gene matches. The CDR3 is CASRRDSTYEQYF. The CDR3 DNA reads TGTGCCAGCAGGAGGGACAGTACCTACGAGCAGTACTTC.

This clonotype was found a few times. The rearrangement links TRBV20-1 to TRBJ2-1; TRBD2 might be the D (6 bases). Germline values: CDR1 DFQATT, CDR2 SNEGSKA (reference sequence). CDR3 length: 16 amino acids. V was pared by 3 bases and J by 3 bases, with 18 bases between. CDR3 region: CSARRGWRDYYNEQFF. The DNA of the CDR3 is TGCAGTGCTAGGCGCGGGTGGAGGGATTACTACAATGAGCAGTTCTTC.

The chain joins TRBV5-6 to TRBJ1-1; D perhaps matches TRBD1 (5 bases). Per germline, CDR1 SGHDT and CDR2 YYEEEE. Trimming removed 3 bases from V and 1 base from J, with 16 bases in between. The CDR3 is 16 amino acids. The CDR3 sequence is CASSSPGYGKNTEAFF. The DNA for the CDR3 is TGTGCCAGCAGCTCCCCAGGGTACGGGAAGAACACTGAAGCTTTCTTT.

This clonotype was detected only a few times. The chain employs TRBV6-1 and TRBJ1-1; maybe TRBD1 (5 bases). CDR1 is MNHNS, CDR2 SASEGT, per germline. This CDR3 comprises 16 residues. V dropped 2 bases and J dropped 0 bases, with 13 bases sitting between them. The CDR3 DNA sequence: TGTGCCAGCAGTGAAAGGGGTGATACAATGAACACTGAAGCTTTCTTT. Translated: CASSERGDTMNTEAFF.

The V call is TRBV15, the J call TRBJ1-1; D remains ambiguous. Trimming cost V 0 bases and J 1 base, with 3 bases left between them. The CDR3 runs to 13 residues. Germline-derived CDR1 and CDR2 are LNHNV and YYDKDF (reference sequence). CDR3 sequence: CATSRDRNTEAFF. The CDR3 region has the DNA TGTGCCACCAGCAGAGATAGGAACACTGAAGCTTTCTTT.

This clonotype was observed a handful of times. The V gene is TRBV7-3, the J gene TRBJ2-1; 12 bases are shared with TRBD2. Germline V gene lookup returns CDR1 SGHTA and CDR2 FQGTGA. The CDR3 is 15 residues long. The V and J ends lost 3 bases and 5 bases, in that order; junction bases with no gene match: 2. The CDR3 sequence is CASSLTSGGNNEQFF. The CDR3 coding sequence is TGTGCCAGCAGCTTGACTAGCGGGGGCAACAATGAGCAGTTCTTC.

This clonotype has more than one count but fewer than ten. The chain uses TRBV7-2 and TRBJ1-5, with no clear D. The CDR3 is 13 amino acids. The V end was cut by 1 base, the J end by 8 bases, with 9 bases between. The V gene's germline CDR1 is SGHTA and CDR2 FQGNSA. The CDR3 DNA sequence: TGTGCCAGCAGCTTAGGAGAGTTTGAGCCCCAGCATTTT. Translation: CASSLGEFEPQHF.

The chain recombines TRBV18 with TRBJ2-7, with D hard to call. CDR1 is KGHSH and CDR2 is LQKENI in the germline V gene. V lost 3 bases and J lost 2, with 11 bases in between. This CDR3 has 14 residues. The CDR3 DNA reads as TGTGCCAGCTCACCGGCCAGTAAGACCTACGAGCAGTACTTC. Amino acids: CASSPASKTYEQYF.

This clonotype was picked up a small number of times. The chain combines TRBV29-1 with TRBJ1-2; the D gene is possibly TRBD1 (5 bases). The CDR3 has 14 amino acids. V lost 1 base to trimming and J lost 3 bases, with 12 bases between them. Germline V CDR1 and CDR2: SQVTM, ANQGSEA. The CDR3 is CSVEVGVQHYGYTF. As DNA, the CDR3 is TGCAGCGTTGAAGTGGGGGTTCAGCACTATGGCTACACCTTC.